This TCR beta chain is drawn from a study of T cells in Graves' hyperthyroidism and ophthalmopathy (dated by TCRdb to 2018 to 2020). For context, the study as a whole: Peripheral blood samples were taken at initial diagnosis, before any treatment was given. A discovery cohort of about 95 patients, roughly 43 with Graves' ophthalmopathy and 57 with stable Graves' hyperthyroidism, was used to find distinguishing TCR V-J signatures. Whether ophthalmopathy could be predicted prospectively was tested in an independent validation cohort made up of 18 to 20 hyperthyroidism patients plus 17 patients who later progressed to ophthalmopathy. The roughly 100 discovery patients were randomly divided into training and test sets at a 7:3 ratio. In addition, the study compared T-cell repertoires in thyroid tissue and in blood from five to seven Graves' hyperthyroidism patients. After blood sampling, hyperthyroidism patients were treated with methimazole at a starting dose of 30 mg daily, and ophthalmopathy patients were treated with high-dose intravenous methylprednisolone. According to the paper, TCR Vbeta CDR3 sequencing was carried out on some 130 peripheral blood samples, which came from under 50 ophthalmopathy, about 75 hyperthyroidism and 17 progressor patients.

Graves' hyperthyroidism was defined as stable when no progression to ophthalmopathy occurred over 18 months of follow-up. Hyperthyroidism patients were newly diagnosed, with disease duration under 2 months, and aged 18 to 65 years. Patients with uncontrolled infections, other autoimmune diseases, pregnancy or lactation were excluded. Diagnoses were based on clinical symptoms, serum thyroxine and TRAb, thyroid ultrasound and orbital computed tomography. Ficoll-Paque density gradient centrifugation was used to isolate PBMCs from 10 ml of fresh peripheral blood. Total RNA was extracted with Trizol reagent, and quality was checked on an Agilent 2100 Bioanalyzer. Overall study results and their limits: A model built on a 13 V-J signature distinguished ophthalmopathy from stable hyperthyroidism, reaching roughly 88% sensitivity and about 81% specificity in cross-validation and 80%/75% in testing. Sample size was not statistically predetermined, and investigators were not blinded to group allocation. Blood samples also contained most of the expanded thyroid clonotypes (frequency above 0.001), which suggests that blood repertoires may reflect thyroid immune responses. In validation, progression to ophthalmopathy was predicted by the model with 70.59% sensitivity and 72% to 85% specificity, a median of about 6.4 months before onset.

This clonotype was observed at least ten times. The antigen it binds to is not known. No much larger clonotype is one base removed from it; base qualities were not supplied. Trimming leaves V shorter by 1 base and J shorter by 2 bases, with the junction holding 8 bases beyond the gene matches. Taken from the germline V gene, the CDR1 and CDR2 loops are MDHEN and SYDVKM. The CDR3 spans 16 residues, from the cysteine through the phenylalanine. The sequence is cut down to CDR3 DNA, 48 bases in frame from base 1. The TCR beta CDR3 regions were amplified from RNA transcripts. For the first round of RT-PCR on the TCR CDR3, the HTBI primer set was used together with the Qiagen OneStep RT-PCR kit. The libraries were constructed in a second round of multiplex PCR and then size-selected and purified. The libraries were sequenced on an Illumina HiSeq2000 using paired-end 100 bp reads. As for the authors' bioinformatics: SOAPnuke was used to process the raw data, removing reads that contained adapters or uncalled bases, had a mean Phred below 15, or lacked an exact match to the constant primer or identifier. High-quality paired reads were merged using COPE v1.2.5, and each unique nucleotide sequence was defined as a clonotype. Clonotypes were aligned to IMGT TRBV, TRBD and TRBJ reference segments using MiTCR v1.1. Analysis was restricted to V-J combinations with a frequency above 0.0001, which covered 99% to 99.2% of repertoires. The TCS score was defined as F50 (clonal expansion) divided by E x V (chaos), with BLOSUM62-based TCRdist calculated between CDR3 peptides within each V-J. Welch's t-statistics and random forest reduced some 510 V-J features to under 15, which were used in a naive Bayes classifier (R e1071). Using fastp trimming at Q25 and MiXCR clonotype assembly, TCRdb reanalyzed the public sequencing data and kept in-frame beta chains. Each CDR3 protein gets just one entry, which takes the most common genes and DNA from the rows behind it. TCRdb, not the original authors, processed these V and J calls. The sample data list 700,000 or so distinct CDR3 sequences, and around 15% of these were observed just once. The ten largest clonotypes hold under 10% of the sample.

Sequenced sample: blood. This chain is built from TRBV28 and TRBJ2-7; TRBD2 matches 7 bases in the middle. This clonotype was sampled from a man aged 18 to 30 with Graves' hyperthyroidism. The CDR3 reads CASSLSSGRRAYEQYF. The bases are TGTGCCAGCAGTTTATCTAGCGGTAGAAGGGCCTACGAGCAGTACTTC. With all but the CDR3 taken from the reference TRBV28 and TRBJ2-7 genes, the full variable domain is: DVKVTQSSRYLVKRTGEKVFLECVQDMDHENMFWYRQDPGLGLRLIYFSYDVKMKEKGDIPEGYSVSREKKERFSLILESASTNQTSMYLCASSLSSGRRAYEQYFGPGTRLTVT.